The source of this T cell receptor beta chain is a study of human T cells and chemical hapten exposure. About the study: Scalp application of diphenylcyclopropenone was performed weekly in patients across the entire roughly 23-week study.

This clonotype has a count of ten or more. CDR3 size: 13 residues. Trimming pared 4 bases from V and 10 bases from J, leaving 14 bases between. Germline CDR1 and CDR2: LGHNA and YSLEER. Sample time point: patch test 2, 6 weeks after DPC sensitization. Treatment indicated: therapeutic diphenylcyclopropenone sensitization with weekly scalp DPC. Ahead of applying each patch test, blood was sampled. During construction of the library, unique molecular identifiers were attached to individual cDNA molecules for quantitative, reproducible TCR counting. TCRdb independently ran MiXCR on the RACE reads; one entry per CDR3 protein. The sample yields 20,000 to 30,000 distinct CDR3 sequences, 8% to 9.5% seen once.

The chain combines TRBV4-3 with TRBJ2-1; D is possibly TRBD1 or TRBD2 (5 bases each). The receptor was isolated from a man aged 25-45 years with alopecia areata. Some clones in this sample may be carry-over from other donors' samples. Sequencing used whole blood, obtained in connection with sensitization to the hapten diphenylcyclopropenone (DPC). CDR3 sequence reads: CASSRDAAREQFF. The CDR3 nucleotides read TGCGCCAGCAGCCGGGACGCCGCTCGGGAGCAGTTCTTC.